A selection of T cell receptor beta chains follows, all from one sample in a study of T cell changes during pregnancy in multiple sclerosis. The repertoire was sequenced with immunoSEQ multiplex PCR; TCRdb's copy has only in-frame clones and lacks some. The profile shows 43,000 or so clones, approximately 92% of them singletons. The source was peripheral blood, collected in the third trimester of pregnancy. All receptors come from a female donor with multiple sclerosis, enrolled in a pregnancy study. The CDR3 runs from the conserved cysteine through the conserved F or W. Each record gives: D gene, J gene, V gene, clone size, CDR3 DNA, CDR3 protein. The D gene is left open where the match is weak. The size entry is marked missing in some rows and otherwise reads once, few, many or a size class.

D gene: TRBD2
J gene: TRBJ2-1
V gene: TRBV28
clone size: -
CDR3 DNA: TGTGCCAGCACCCTCGGGGGGACTAGCAGTTCCAATGAGCAGTTCTTC
CDR3 protein: CASTLGGTSSSNEQFF

D gene: -
J gene: TRBJ2-7
V gene: TRBV28
clone size: -
CDR3 DNA: TGTGCCAGCAGTTTCCGGGCCTACGAGCAGTACTTC
CDR3 protein: CASSFRAYEQYF

D gene: TRBD2
J gene: TRBJ2-1
V gene: TRBV28
clone size: -
CDR3 DNA: TGTGCCAGCAGTTTTCCGGGAGGTCAACTTCGGGAGCAGTTCTTC
CDR3 protein: CASSFPGGQLREQFF

D gene: -
J gene: TRBJ2-7
V gene: TRBV5-6
clone size: -
CDR3 DNA: TGTGCCAGCAACCCACAGGGAAGGGACGAGCAGTACTTC
CDR3 protein: CASNPQGRDEQYF

D gene: -
J gene: TRBJ1-5
V gene: TRBV5-1
clone size: -
CDR3 DNA: TGCGCCAGCAGCTTCACCGGGATCCCCGGGGAGCCCCAGCATTTT
CDR3 protein: CASSFTGIPGEPQHF

D gene: -
J gene: TRBJ1-3
V gene: TRBV5-6
clone size: -
CDR3 DNA: TGTGCCAGCAGCTTCCAGACTGGAAACACCATATATTTT
CDR3 protein: CASSFQTGNTIYF

D gene: -
J gene: TRBJ1-5
V gene: TRBV5-8
clone size: -
CDR3 DNA: TGTGCCAGCAGCTCGGAAACAGGGAGTGGCAATCAGCCCCAGCATTTT
CDR3 protein: CASSSETGSGNQPQHF

D gene: TRBD2
J gene: TRBJ2-1
V gene: TRBV15
clone size: -
CDR3 DNA: TGTGCCACCAGCATCGGACTAGCGGAGGGGAATGAGCAGTTCTTC
CDR3 protein: CATSIGLAEGNEQFF

D gene: -
J gene: TRBJ2-7
V gene: TRBV6-5
clone size: few
CDR3 DNA: TGTGCCAGCAGTTACTCGGAGGCTCCCTACGAGCAGTACTTC
CDR3 protein: CASSYSEAPYEQYF

D gene: -
J gene: TRBJ2-6
V gene: TRBV19
clone size: -
CDR3 DNA: TGTGCCAGCGCAGGTTTGATAGGCTCTGGGGCCAACGTCCTGACTTTC
CDR3 protein: CASAGLIGSGANVLTF

D gene: TRBD2
J gene: TRBJ2-2
V gene: TRBV11-3
clone size: once
CDR3 DNA: TGTGCCAGCAGCGAACTAGCGGGAGTAGCCGGGGAGCTGTTTTTT
CDR3 protein: CASSELAGVAGELFF

D gene: -
J gene: TRBJ1-2
V gene: TRBV25-1
clone size: -
CDR3 DNA: TGTGCCAGCAGTGAATATCAGGGGAGCCTTTCTGGCTACACCTTC
CDR3 protein: CASSEYQGSLSGYTF

D gene: TRBD2
J gene: TRBJ2-7
V gene: TRBV7-2
clone size: -
CDR3 DNA: TGTGCCAGCAGCTTAGGGACTAGCGGGAGGGTATACGAGCAGTACTTC
CDR3 protein: CASSLGTSGRVYEQYF

D gene: -
J gene: TRBJ2-1
V gene: TRBV13
clone size: -
CDR3 DNA: TGTGCCAGCAGCTCTCCGGGATCCTACAATGAGCAGTTCTTC
CDR3 protein: CASSSPGSYNEQFF

D gene: -
J gene: TRBJ1-2
V gene: TRBV30
clone size: -
CDR3 DNA: TGTGCCTGGACTTGGGGGGACTATGGCTACACCTTC
CDR3 protein: CAWTWGDYGYTF

D gene: TRBD2
J gene: TRBJ2-2
V gene: TRBV28
clone size: -
CDR3 DNA: TGTGCCACCCTTATAGCGGGAGTCGCCACCGGGGAGCTGTTTTTT
CDR3 protein: CATLIAGVATGELFF

D gene: -
J gene: TRBJ2-7
V gene: TRBV5-1
clone size: -
CDR3 DNA: TGCGCCAGCAGCCCTGAACCCTCGCGGCCACTTTCCTACGAGCAGTACTTC
CDR3 protein: CASSPEPSRPLSYEQYF

D gene: TRBD2
J gene: TRBJ2-1
V gene: TRBV19
clone size: -
CDR3 DNA: TGTGCCAGTAGTTCCTCCGGGACTAGCGGGTCCGATGAGCAGTTCTTC
CDR3 protein: CASSSSGTSGSDEQFF

D gene: -
J gene: TRBJ2-7
V gene: TRBV15
clone size: -
CDR3 DNA: TGTGCCACCAGCACCGACAGCCTATACTCCTACGAGCAGTACTTC
CDR3 protein: CATSTDSLYSYEQYF

D gene: TRBD1
J gene: TRBJ2-7
V gene: TRBV6-6
clone size: -
CDR3 DNA: TGTGCCAGCAGTTACTCGGGACAGGGGCTGGGTGAGCAGTACTTC
CDR3 protein: CASSYSGQGLGEQYF

D gene: TRBD1
J gene: TRBJ1-1
V gene: TRBV5-4
clone size: -
CDR3 DNA: TGTGCCAGCAGCTTGGTAGGGGGCGTTCTCTGGCCAATGAACACTGAAGCTTTCTTT
CDR3 protein: CASSLVGGVLWPMNTEAFF

D gene: -
J gene: TRBJ2-7
V gene: TRBV25-1
clone size: -
CDR3 DNA: TGTGCCAGCAGTGAACAGGGTTACGAGCAGTACTTC
CDR3 protein: CASSEQGYEQYF

D gene: -
J gene: TRBJ2-2
V gene: TRBV6-4
clone size: -
CDR3 DNA: TGTGCCAGCAGTGACTCTCCTACCGGGGAGCTGTTTTTT
CDR3 protein: CASSDSPTGELFF

D gene: -
J gene: TRBJ1-5
V gene: TRBV5-8
clone size: -
CDR3 DNA: TGTGCCAGCAGCTTGGGACAGCTTAGCAATCAGCCCCAGCATTTT
CDR3 protein: CASSLGQLSNQPQHF

D gene: TRBD1
J gene: TRBJ1-2
V gene: TRBV5-1
clone size: -
CDR3 DNA: TGCGCCAGCAGCTTGGGCACAGGGGGCGGCTACACCTTC
CDR3 protein: CASSLGTGGGYTF

D gene: TRBD2
J gene: TRBJ2-1
V gene: TRBV30
clone size: -
CDR3 DNA: TGTGCCTGGAGGCCGCACACTAGCGGACCATACAATGAGCAGTTCTTC
CDR3 protein: CAWRPHTSGPYNEQFF

D gene: -
J gene: TRBJ2-7
V gene: TRBV7-8
clone size: -
CDR3 DNA: TGTGCCAGCAGACCGGACACAAAAGTCGAGCAGTACTTC
CDR3 protein: CASRPDTKVEQYF

D gene: -
J gene: TRBJ1-2
V gene: TRBV7-9
clone size: -
CDR3 DNA: TGTGCCAGCAGCTTAGGGTCACAAGGACAGAGGAACTATGGCTACACCTTC
CDR3 protein: CASSLGSQGQRNYGYTF

D gene: -
J gene: TRBJ2-1
V gene: TRBV11-2
clone size: -
CDR3 DNA: TGTGCCAGCAGCTTAGGTGGAGGCGGCGGGGCTTACAATGAGCAGTTCTTC
CDR3 protein: CASSLGGGGGAYNEQFF

D gene: -
J gene: TRBJ2-5
V gene: TRBV21-1
clone size: once
CDR3 DNA: TGTGCCAGCAGCACCCTTACCCTCAGGGGGGAGACCCAGTACTTC
CDR3 protein: CASSTLTLRGETQYF

D gene: TRBD1
J gene: TRBJ2-1
V gene: TRBV7-8
clone size: -
CDR3 DNA: TGTGCCAGCAGCAAAGGGGGACAGGGGTACAATGAGCAGTTCTTC
CDR3 protein: CASSKGGQGYNEQFF

D gene: -
J gene: TRBJ1-1
V gene: TRBV13
clone size: -
CDR3 DNA: TGTGCCAGCAGAGGGGGAAGCGAGAGCGCTATTATCTTT
CDR3 protein: CASRGGSESAIIF

D gene: TRBD2
J gene: TRBJ2-3
V gene: TRBV5-4
clone size: -
CDR3 DNA: TGTGCCAGCAGCTTAAACGGGAGGGGGGCAGATACGCAGTATTTT
CDR3 protein: CASSLNGRGADTQYF

D gene: TRBD1
J gene: TRBJ2-7
V gene: TRBV19
clone size: -
CDR3 DNA: TGTGCCAGTAGTATAAGAGGGGACAGTTCCTACGAGCAGTACTTC
CDR3 protein: CASSIRGDSSYEQYF

D gene: -
J gene: TRBJ2-3
V gene: TRBV6-1
clone size: -
CDR3 DNA: TGTGCCAGCAGCGACGAACTAAGCACAGATACGCAGTATTTT
CDR3 protein: CASSDELSTDTQYF

D gene: TRBD1
J gene: TRBJ1-1
V gene: TRBV27
clone size: once
CDR3 DNA: TGTGCCAGCAGTCCTTGGGACAGGGAGATGGCTGAAGCTTTCTTT
CDR3 protein: CASSPWDREMAEAFF

D gene: TRBD2
J gene: TRBJ2-3
V gene: TRBV7-3
clone size: -
CDR3 DNA: TGTGCCAGCAGCACCCTCTCTAGCGGTACGCAGTATTTT
CDR3 protein: CASSTLSSGTQYF

D gene: TRBD2
J gene: TRBJ2-7
V gene: TRBV4-2
clone size: medium-sized
CDR3 DNA: TGTGCCAGCAGCCAAGGGACTAGCGGGAGTGACGAGCAGTACTTC
CDR3 protein: CASSQGTSGSDEQYF